This T cell receptor beta chain was sequenced in a study of blood T cell repertoires in COVID-19. Across the study: Whether acute or convalescent, the COVID-19 samples came from the United States, Italy and Spain. The analysed material was cDNA or gDNA that came from T cells, B-cell-depleted T cells, or PBMCs.

Germline-derived CDR1 and CDR2 are SGDLS and YYNGEE. V was shortened by 4 bases and J by 3 bases, with 13 bases between the two germline ends. The CDR3 length is 14 residues. Two consecutive negative NP/OP PCR tests, clearance, or resolved symptoms defined Cohort 3 recovery. The authors' processing: Reference gene primer amplification in the assay estimated nucleated cell counts. Sequencing used immunoSEQ multiplex PCR; TCRdb keeps in-frame clones, though not all of them. V and J calls and clone size are those listed in that table; D and trimming were worked out from the DNA. This table holds some 180,000 clones, approximately 85% found once.

The sequenced sample was PBMCs or T cells enriched from blood (not recorded which). V usage is TRBV9 and J usage is TRBJ1-2; no clear D. The origin of this receptor is a man in his forties or fifties who had recovered from COVID-19. The CDR3 DNA is TGTGCCAGCAGCCCCCAGCCAGGCGACTATGGCTACACCTTC. Translated, it gives CASSPQPGDYGYTF.